One and the same sample provided the 17 T cell receptor beta chains below, sequenced in a study of beta chain features in type 1 diabetes. Expressed TCRB transcripts were sequenced, since all the RNA that had been isolated was reverse transcribed. The data were produced by immunoSEQ multiplex PCR, yet TCRdb's version contains in-frame clones alone and is incomplete. The sample holds about 320,000 clones, about 15% seen once. The sample comprised central memory CD4+ T cells from blood. The origin of the receptors is a man younger than 45 in good health.

The chain is built from TRBV5-1 and TRBJ2-1; 15 bases are a match to TRBD2. V trimming: 4 bases; J trimming: 3 bases; junction bases outside the gene matches: 5. Germline V CDR1 and CDR2: SGHRS, YFSETQ. There are 17 residues in the CDR3. The CDR3 here is CASSRTSGGAIYNEQFF. CDR3 coding DNA: TGCGCCAGCAGCCGGACTAGCGGGGGGGCAATCTACAATGAGCAGTTCTTC.

This clone was seen a few times. This chain joins TRBV4-1 and TRBJ1-1, with 11 positions matching TRBD1. V trimming: 4 bases; J trimming: 4 bases; junction bases outside the gene matches: 5. The CDR3 is 15 residues long. Germline V gene data show CDR1 as MGHRA and CDR2 as YSYEKL. The CDR3 DNA reads as TGCGCCAGCAGCCCTAGGACAGGGGGCGGCACTGAAGCTTTCTTT. It translates to CASSPRTGGGTEAFF.

This clone has just a few counts. The gene calls are TRBV9 and TRBJ2-1, with unresolved D. V was clipped by 4 bases and J by 4 bases, with 12 bases between them. The CDR3 length is 14 residues. Germline assignment: CDR1 SGDLS and CDR2 YYNGEE. As DNA, the CDR3 is TGTGCCAGCAGCCCGTGGGCAGATTACAATGAGCAGTTCTTC. Protein product: CASSPWADYNEQFF.

This clone appeared a few times. The chain has TRBV5-1 and TRBJ2-3; 11 bases align to TRBD1. The CDR3 covers 14 residues. The V gene end was trimmed by 5 bases and the J gene end by 4 bases; junction bases not matched to a gene: 3. Per the germline V gene, CDR1 is SGHRS and CDR2 is YFSETQ. CDR3 region: CASSPGQGADTQYF. CDR3 nucleotide sequence: TGCGCCAGCAGTCCGGGACAGGGGGCAGATACGCAGTATTTT. Complete variable domain (other parts from reference TRBV5-1 and TRBJ2-3): KAGVTQTPRYLIKTRGQQVTLSCSPISGHRSVSWYQQTPGQGLQFLFEYFSETQRNKGNFPGRFSGRQFSNSRSEMNVSTLELGDSALYLCASSPGQGADTQYFGPGTRLTVL.

This clone came up a few times. The rearrangement links TRBV6-1 to TRBJ1-1; D perhaps matches TRBD1 (5 bases). V dropped 8 bases and J dropped 7 bases, with 17 bases sitting between them. CDR1 and CDR2 (germline): MNHNS, SASEGT. The CDR3 extends over 13 amino acids. CDR3 DNA sequence: TGTGCCAGCTCAGAAGGGACCTCGTTTGAAGCTTTCTTT. Protein sequence: CASSEGTSFEAFF.

The chain uses TRBV5-6 and TRBJ2-3; no definite D call. Germline V gene sequence: CDR1 SGHDT, CDR2 YYEEEE. The CDR3 has 11 residues. With 4 bases removed from V and 8 bases from J, the gap between germline ends came to 8 bases. CDR3 sequence reads: CASSVVGTQYF. The CDR3 DNA reads as TGTGCCAGCAGCGTCGTGGGTACGCAGTATTTT.

This chain uses TRBV6-5 with TRBJ2-3, with D unresolved. CDR1 and CDR2 (germline): MNHEY, SVGAGI. Trimming shortened V by 6 bases and J by 5 bases, and 15 bases separated the two germline ends. The CDR3 has 14 residues. The CDR3 loop is CASRRVSERDTQYF. In DNA form, the CDR3 reads TGTGCCAGCAGACGGGTCTCGGAGAGAGATACGCAGTATTTT.

The chain joins TRBV25-1 to TRBJ1-1, with D perhaps TRBD1 (6 bases). The V and J ends lost 1 base and 1 base respectively, with 7 bases between them. In germline, CDR1 is MGHDK, CDR2 SYGVNS. This CDR3 contains 14 residues. CDR3 residues: CASSEWGRNTEAFF. The CDR3 DNA reads as TGTGCCAGCAGTGAATGGGGGCGGAACACTGAAGCTTTCTTT.

This sequence joins TRBV9 and TRBJ2-7; either TRBD1 or TRBD2 may fit D (5 bases each). Germline values: CDR1 SGDLS, CDR2 YYNGEE. The V gene lost 3 bases and the J gene lost 6 bases, with 19 bases spanning the gap. The CDR3 runs to 15 residues. CDR3 in amino acids: CASSAEGLPGGEQYV. The DNA for the CDR3 is TGTGCCAGCAGCGCCGAAGGACTCCCTGGGGGCGAGCAGTACGTC.

A few counts support this clone. This chain links TRBV6-6 with TRBJ1-2; tentatively, D is TRBD1 (5 bases). The CDR3 covers 14 residues. Trimming took off 8 bases at V and 3 bases at J, with 16 bases between the two ends. From germline, CDR1 is MNHNY and CDR2 SVGAGI (reference sequence). This CDR3 reads CASRLQGADYGYTF. CDR3 bases: TGTGCCAGCCGTTTGCAGGGAGCGGACTATGGCTACACCTTC.

This clone was counted a few times. The chain uses TRBV11-2 and TRBJ2-5; 11 nucleotides align to TRBD1. This CDR3 comprises 15 residues. Germline assignment: CDR1 SGHAT and CDR2 FQNNGV. After removal of 5 bases from V and 5 bases from J, the junction contained 7 bases not matched to a gene. CDR3 sequence (DNA): TGTGCCAGCAGCCGCAGGACAGGGGGCGGGGAGACCCAGTACTTC. It is translated as CASSRRTGGGETQYF.

This chain uses TRBV27 with TRBJ2-1, with TRBD2 matching over 7 bases. In germline, CDR1 is MNHEY, CDR2 SMNVEV (reference sequence). Trimming took 8 bases from V and 3 from J; bases not matched to a gene: 4. The CDR3 is 13 amino acids. CDR3 sequence: CASGGGLYNEQFF. The CDR3 DNA sequence: TGTGCCAGCGGGGGAGGGCTCTACAATGAGCAGTTCTTC.

The V and J genes are TRBV5-4 and TRBJ2-3; D is uncertain. The V end was cut by 3 bases, the J end by 4 bases, with 9 bases between. The CDR3 has 13 residues. Germline V gene data show CDR1 as SGHNT and CDR2 as YYREEE (reference sequence). The CDR3 region has the DNA TGTGCCAGCAGCTCCCCGGCTTCAGATACGCAGTATTTT. Translated, it gives CASSSPASDTQYF.

Ten or more counts support this clone. CDR3 in DNA: TGTGCCAGCTCACCCGGTAGTCAGGGCGCCTACAATGAGCAGTTCTTC. It encodes CASSPGSQGAYNEQFF. The J gene is TRBJ2-1, the V gene TRBV18; tentative D call: TRBD1 (5 bases). This CDR3 has 16 residues. V lost 3 bases and J 2 bases, leaving 14 bases between the germline ends. The germline gives CDR1 KGHSH, CDR2 LQKENI.

The rearrangement uses TRBV4-2 and TRBJ1-1; D is uncertain. The germline V gene has CDR1 LGHNA and CDR2 YNFKEQ. The V end was cut by 1 base, the J end by 0 bases, with 12 bases between. The CDR3 sequence is 16 residues long. In DNA, the CDR3 is TGTGCCAGCAGCCAAGGCTCAGGCCGCATGAACACTGAAGCTTTCTTT. Encoded protein: CASSQGSGRMNTEAFF.

This clone was seen at least ten times. V usage is TRBV6-1 and J usage is TRBJ2-3; 7 bases are a match to TRBD1. Germline CDR1 MNHNS, CDR2 SASEGT. The length of the CDR3 is 13 residues. V trimming: 4 bases; J trimming: 3 bases; junction bases outside the gene matches: 1. The CDR3 sequence: CASSVQGTDTQYF. The CDR3 region has the DNA TGTGCCAGCAGTGTACAGGGGACAGATACGCAGTATTTT.

The V and J genes are TRBV9 and TRBJ1-1, with D maybe TRBD1 (5 bases). There are 15 residues in the CDR3. The germline gives CDR1 SGDLS, CDR2 YYNGEE. V was clipped by 4 bases and J by 5 bases, with 18 bases between them. The CDR3 DNA follows: TGTGCCAGCAGCCAAGATGCAGTTTGGGGGACTGAAGCTTTCTTT. Translating it yields CASSQDAVWGTEAFF.